The rows below give T cell receptor beta chains drawn from one sample of a study of cytomegalovirus exposure and HLA in healthy donors. Measured with immunoSEQ multiplex PCR; TCRdb has only the in-frame clones, and not every one. The sample records 200,000 or so clones, roughly 84% being singletons. Sequenced sample: PBMCs. The receptors stem from a boy younger than 10 in good health and CMV-seronegative. Each CDR3 is given with its conserved first and last residue. The D gene is left open where the match is weak. Only part of the rows carry a size: once, few, many, or a class if the clone is expanded.

j_gene: TRBJ2-5
len: 17
v_gene: TRBV12-5
d_gene: TRBD2
abundance: once
CDR3nt: TGTGCTAGTGGTATCGGGACTAGCGGGGGGGCTTGGGAGACCCAGTACTTC
CDR3aa: CASGIGTSGGAWETQYF

j_gene: TRBJ1-6
len: 14
v_gene: TRBV6-5
d_gene: -
abundance: -
CDR3nt: TGTGCCAGCAGTTACTCGTTCTCGGATTCACCCCTCCACTTT
CDR3aa: CASSYSFSDSPLHF

j_gene: TRBJ2-3
len: 15
v_gene: TRBV7-9
d_gene: TRBD2
abundance: -
CDR3nt: TGTGCCAGCAGCTTAGGACTAGCGGCCACAGATACGCAGTATTTT
CDR3aa: CASSLGLAATDTQYF

j_gene: TRBJ2-7
len: 11
v_gene: TRBV10-3
d_gene: -
abundance: -
CDR3nt: TGTGCCATCAGTGCAGGGGACGAGCAGTACTTC
CDR3aa: CAISAGDEQYF

j_gene: TRBJ1-4
len: 10
v_gene: TRBV5-1
d_gene: -
abundance: -
CDR3nt: TGCGCCAGCCGGGGGGAAAAACTGTTTTTT
CDR3aa: CASRGEKLFF

j_gene: TRBJ1-1
len: 16
v_gene: TRBV6-6
d_gene: -
abundance: -
CDR3nt: TGTGCCAGCAGTTGGGGGACGGGGAGGATGAACACTGAAGCTTTCTTT
CDR3aa: CASSWGTGRMNTEAFF

j_gene: TRBJ1-2
len: 14
v_gene: TRBV5-4
d_gene: TRBD1
abundance: -
CDR3nt: TGTGCCAGCAGCTTGGAAGTGACAGGGAGCGGCTACACCTTC
CDR3aa: CASSLEVTGSGYTF

j_gene: TRBJ2-5
len: 16
v_gene: TRBV7-3
d_gene: -
abundance: -
CDR3nt: TGTGCCAGCAGCCCCCACCAGGGGTTAGGTTGTGAAACCCAGTACTTC
CDR3aa: CASSPHQGLGCETQYF

j_gene: TRBJ2-1
len: 15
v_gene: TRBV5-1
d_gene: TRBD2
abundance: once
CDR3nt: TGCGCCAGCAACCCCGGGACTAGCGGGACCAATGAGCAGTTCTTC
CDR3aa: CASNPGTSGTNEQFF

j_gene: TRBJ2-7
len: 16
v_gene: TRBV15
d_gene: TRBD1
abundance: -
CDR3nt: TGTGCCACCAGCAGAGGACGACGGACAGGGGGTTACGAGCAGTACTTC
CDR3aa: CATSRGRRTGGYEQYF

j_gene: TRBJ2-7
len: 13
v_gene: TRBV11-1
d_gene: -
abundance: -
CDR3nt: TGTGCCAGCAGCTTGGCACAAAACTACGAGCAGTACTTC
CDR3aa: CASSLAQNYEQYF

j_gene: TRBJ2-1
len: 15
v_gene: TRBV10-2
d_gene: -
abundance: once
CDR3nt: TGCGCCAGCAGTGGCTGGCGGGACTCCTACAATGAGCAGTTCTTC
CDR3aa: CASSGWRDSYNEQFF

j_gene: TRBJ1-5
len: 10
v_gene: TRBV6-4
d_gene: -
abundance: few
CDR3nt: TGTGCCAGCCCCGATCAGCCCCAGCATTTT
CDR3aa: CASPDQPQHF

j_gene: TRBJ1-5
len: 17
v_gene: TRBV7-9
d_gene: -
abundance: -
CDR3nt: TGTGCCAGCAGCGCTCAGGGAGGTCCCCTGGGCAATCAGCCCCAGCATTTT
CDR3aa: CASSAQGGPLGNQPQHF

j_gene: TRBJ1-2
len: 10
v_gene: TRBV29-1
d_gene: -
abundance: -
CDR3nt: TGCAGCGTTCTTAGCTATGGCTACACCTTC
CDR3aa: CSVLSYGYTF

j_gene: TRBJ1-1
len: 14
v_gene: TRBV2
d_gene: -
abundance: -
CDR3nt: TGTGCCAGCAGTGTTGGGCAGTTGAACACTGAAGCTTTCTTT
CDR3aa: CASSVGQLNTEAFF

j_gene: TRBJ2-7
len: 14
v_gene: TRBV5-1
d_gene: -
abundance: few
CDR3nt: TGCGCCAGCAGCTTGGTAACGGGTTCCTACGAGCAGTACTTC
CDR3aa: CASSLVTGSYEQYF

j_gene: TRBJ2-5
len: 14
v_gene: TRBV4-1
d_gene: -
abundance: -
CDR3nt: TGCGCCAGCAGCCAAGGAAGCGGCCAAGAGACCCAGTACTTC
CDR3aa: CASSQGSGQETQYF

j_gene: TRBJ1-2
len: 14
v_gene: TRBV14
d_gene: -
abundance: -
CDR3nt: TGTGCCAGCAGCCAGGCCAGGGGTAACTATGGCTACACCTTC
CDR3aa: CASSQARGNYGYTF

j_gene: TRBJ2-7
len: 15
v_gene: TRBV5-1
d_gene: -
abundance: few
CDR3nt: TGCGCCAGCAGCATGTTCCAGGGGATGACCTACGAGCAGTACTTC
CDR3aa: CASSMFQGMTYEQYF

j_gene: TRBJ2-7
len: 15
v_gene: TRBV5-6
d_gene: TRBD1
abundance: -
CDR3nt: TGTGCCAGCAGCTTAGGGACAGGGGGCGTCTACGAGCAGTACTTC
CDR3aa: CASSLGTGGVYEQYF

j_gene: TRBJ1-2
len: 16
v_gene: TRBV7-2
d_gene: TRBD1
abundance: -
CDR3nt: TGTGCCAGCAGCCTCTACTTACCGGGACAGGGAGATGGCTACACCTTC
CDR3aa: CASSLYLPGQGDGYTF

j_gene: TRBJ1-2
len: 14
v_gene: TRBV6-5
d_gene: -
abundance: -
CDR3nt: TGTGCCAGCAGTTACCGCGGTCCTAACTATGGCTACACCTTC
CDR3aa: CASSYRGPNYGYTF

j_gene: TRBJ2-1
len: 16
v_gene: TRBV13
d_gene: TRBD2
abundance: -
CDR3nt: TGTGCCAGCAGCTTAAGCATTGGGCTAGCGGGACCCTTTAAGTTCTTC
CDR3aa: CASSLSIGLAGPFKFF

j_gene: TRBJ2-3
len: 14
v_gene: TRBV25-1
d_gene: -
abundance: -
CDR3nt: TGTGCCAGCAGTGAGATGGCTAGCACAGATACGCAGTATTTT
CDR3aa: CASSEMASTDTQYF

j_gene: TRBJ1-2
len: 14
v_gene: TRBV18
d_gene: -
abundance: -
CDR3nt: TGTGCCAGCTCACCTGGGGAGCGGAACTATGGCTACACCTTC
CDR3aa: CASSPGERNYGYTF

j_gene: TRBJ1-1
len: 13
v_gene: TRBV11-1
d_gene: -
abundance: few
CDR3nt: TGTGCCAGCAGCTCCCACATGAACACTGAAGCTTTCTTT
CDR3aa: CASSSHMNTEAFF

j_gene: TRBJ2-5
len: 15
v_gene: TRBV4-1
d_gene: TRBD1
abundance: -
CDR3nt: TGCGCCAGCAGCCAAGATCTTGACAGGGCAGAGACCCAGTACTTC
CDR3aa: CASSQDLDRAETQYF

j_gene: TRBJ1-1
len: 13
v_gene: TRBV27
d_gene: -
abundance: -
CDR3nt: TGTGCCAGCAGTGGAGCACTTTACACTGAAGCTTTCTTT
CDR3aa: CASSGALYTEAFF

j_gene: TRBJ2-1
len: 14
v_gene: TRBV5-8
d_gene: TRBD2
abundance: -
CDR3nt: TGTGCCAGCAGCGGTCTAGCGGGGGGTAGTGAGCAGTTCTTC
CDR3aa: CASSGLAGGSEQFF

j_gene: TRBJ2-3
len: 15
v_gene: TRBV19
d_gene: -
abundance: -
CDR3nt: TGTGCCAGTAGTATAGTGACAGCTGCAGGAGATACGCAGTATTTT
CDR3aa: CASSIVTAAGDTQYF